The 20 T cell receptor beta chains reported below all come from one sample, sequenced in a study of shared clonotypes between healthy human individuals (TCRdb year 2020). For the CD8 naive samples, CD45RO-negative cells were positively selected for CCR7, yielding a CD45RA+CCR7+ population from which TemRA cells were excluded. Library preparation employed the immunoSEQ multiplex PCR assay. In TCRdb, the immuneACCESS table is reduced to in-frame sequences with V and J assigned. These tables do not hold every clone; where another copy was compared, an unresolved V gene accounts for under half, and the others remain unexplained. Across this sample there are about 2 million clones, with 85% to 95% seen only once. The top ten constitute 0.9% to 1.4% of the sample. The sample taken for sequencing was naive CD8+ T cells sorted from blood. This specimen's cell subset or site label, interpreted: CD45RA+CCR7+. These receptors all come from a man aged 18 to 29 in good health.

The rearrangement uses TRBV27 and TRBJ2-2, with D tentatively TRBD2 (6 bases). V was pared by 9 bases and J by 3 bases, with 11 bases between. Germline V lookup: CDR1 MNHEY, CDR2 SMNVEV (reference sequence). The CDR3 has 13 residues. The CDR3 DNA reads as TGTGCCAGTTGGGACTCTTACACCGGGGAGCTGTTTTTT. Translation gives CASWDSYTGELFF.

The chain employs TRBV27 and TRBJ2-2, with 10 bases lining up with TRBD2. Germline CDR1 MNHEY, CDR2 SMNVEV (reference sequence). Trimming took 4 bases from V and 1 from J; bases not matched to a gene: 3. The length of the CDR3 is 16 residues. CDR3 nucleotides: TGTGCCAGCAGTTCTAGCGGGAGAATGAACACCGGGGAGCTGTTTTTT. Translation gives CASSSSGRMNTGELFF.

This chain links TRBV5-3 with TRBJ1-1, with 11 bases matching TRBD1. TRBV5-3 is sorted into the ORF group, with uncertain function. The CDR3 sequence is 15 residues long. J gave up 3 bases and V 3 bases, and 4 bases lay outside the gene matches. CDR3 sequence reads: CARSWDRGMDTEAFF. For the CDR3, the DNA is TGTGCCAGAAGCTGGGACAGGGGGATGGACACTGAAGCTTTCTTT.

The chain couples TRBV11-2 to TRBJ2-7; D is perhaps TRBD1 (5 bases). Germline CDR1 is SGHAT and CDR2 is FQNNGV. V lost 2 bases, J lost 3 bases, and 8 bases lay in between. This CDR3 has 13 residues. The CDR3 reads CASSLSQGYEQYF. As DNA, the CDR3 is TGTGCCAGCAGCTTATCCCAGGGCTACGAGCAGTACTTC.

J is TRBJ1-1 and V is TRBV7-2; D unclear. V was shortened by 5 bases and J by 4 bases, with 14 bases between the two germline ends. The germline CDR1 and CDR2 sequences are SGHTA and FQGNSA. The CDR3 contains 14 residues. The CDR3 sequence: CASSPGWWGTEAFF. The DNA for the CDR3 is TGTGCCAGCAGCCCTGGGTGGTGGGGCACTGAAGCTTTCTTT. The full variable domain, with the rest looked up from reference TRBV7-2 and TRBJ1-1, is GAGVSQSPSNKVTEKGKDVELRCDPISGHTALYWYRQSLGQGLEFLIYFQGNSAPDKSGLPSDRFSAERTGGSVSTLTIQRTQQEDSAVYLCASSPGWWGTEAFFGQGTRLTVV.

This chain connects TRBV19 to TRBJ1-6; D not resolved. The germline V gene encodes CDR1 LNHDA and CDR2 SQIVND (reference sequence). The CDR3 spans 13 residues. V gave up 3 bases and J gave up 10 bases, with 10 bases separating them. CDR3 nucleotides: TGTGCCAGTAGTATCGTGGAATTATCACCCCTCCACTTT. It encodes CASSIVELSPLHF. The entire variable domain, with the rest obtained from reference TRBV19 and TRBJ1-6, is as follows: DGGITQSPKYLFRKEGQNVTLSCEQNLNHDAMYWYRQDPGQGLRLIYYSQIVNDFQKGDIAEGYSVSREKKESFPLTVTSAQKNPTAFYLCASSIVELSPLHFGNGTRLTVT.

The chain combines TRBV28 with TRBJ1-1, with D tentatively TRBD1 (5 bases). The germline CDR1 and CDR2 sequences are MDHEN and SYDVKM. The CDR3 runs to 12 residues. V was shortened by 9 bases and J by 4 bases, with 12 bases between the two germline ends. The CDR3 nucleotides read TGTGCCAGTACCGGCGGGGGCACTGAAGCTTTCTTT. Translation: CASTGGGTEAFF.

This chain connects TRBV7-9 to TRBJ1-2; D is perhaps TRBD1 (6 bases). The germline CDR1 and CDR2 sequences are SEHNR and FQNEAQ (reference sequence). This CDR3 is 16 amino acids long. Trimming removed 5 bases from V and 7 bases from J, with 23 bases in between. Here the CDR3 reads CASSSGVSGAFGGYTF. In DNA, the CDR3 is TGTGCCAGCAGCAGTGGCGTCTCGGGGGCGTTCGGTGGCTACACCTTC. The full variable domain, completed using reference TRBV7-9 and TRBJ1-2, is DTGVSQNPRHKITKRGQNVTFRCDPISEHNRLYWYRQTLGQGPEFLTYFQNEAQLEKSRLLSDRFSAERPKGSFSTLEIQRTEQGDSAMYLCASSSGVSGAFGGYTFGSGTRLTVV.

The gene calls are TRBV30 and TRBJ1-1; tentatively, D is TRBD1 (5 bases). The CDR3 runs to 12 residues. Trimming shortened V by 5 bases and J by 8 bases, and 15 bases separated the two germline ends. Germline loops: CDR1 GTSNPN, CDR2 SVGIG (reference sequence). CDR3 coding DNA: TGTGCCTGGGGGCTCGGGGCGGGGGAAGCTTTCTTT. It is translated as CAWGLGAGEAFF.

The chain joins TRBV19 to TRBJ2-7, with TRBD1 matching over 9 bases. This CDR3 contains 14 residues. V shed 4 bases, J shed 7 bases, and the junction held 8 bases outside the gene matches. Germline V gene sequence: CDR1 LNHDA, CDR2 SQIVND (reference sequence). CDR3 sequence: CASSNRDRVGEQYF. The CDR3 DNA sequence: TGTGCCAGTAGTAACCGGGACAGGGTTGGAGAGCAGTACTTC. The full variable domain, in which reference TRBV19 and TRBJ2-7 provide the parts outside the CDR3, is DGGITQSPKYLFRKEGQNVTLSCEQNLNHDAMYWYRQDPGQGLRLIYYSQIVNDFQKGDIAEGYSVSREKKESFPLTVTSAQKNPTAFYLCASSNRDRVGEQYFGPGTRLTVT.

J is TRBJ1-1 and V is TRBV6-5; 8 nucleotides match TRBD1. CDR1 MNHEY and CDR2 SVGAGI come from the germline V gene. J gave up 0 bases and V 2 bases, and 5 bases lay outside the gene matches. This CDR3 region has 16 residues. CDR3 amino acids: CASSYDRGRVNTEAFF. For the CDR3, the DNA is TGTGCCAGCAGTTACGACAGGGGTCGGGTGAACACTGAAGCTTTCTTT.

The J gene is TRBJ2-7, the V gene TRBV27; D not certain. V dropped 5 bases and J dropped 0 bases, with 8 bases sitting between them. The CDR3 runs to 13 residues. Germline CDR1 is MNHEY and CDR2 is SMNVEV (reference sequence). In DNA, the CDR3 is TGTGCCAGCAGTGGGGAATACTCCTACGAGCAGTACTTC. Residues: CASSGEYSYEQYF.

In its sample, this clone was seen once. The chain has TRBV7-8 and TRBJ1-1; no definite D call. V shed 5 bases and J shed 0 bases, with 16 bases lying between them. Germline V gene sequence: CDR1 SGHVS, CDR2 FQNEAQ. The CDR3 sequence is 16 residues long. CDR3 sequence: CASSPDLEGLNTEAFF. The CDR3 bases are TGTGCCAGCAGCCCCGACCTTGAGGGTTTGAACACTGAAGCTTTCTTT.

The chain links TRBV27 to TRBJ2-2; 11 bases are a match to TRBD1. V lost 3 bases, J lost 7 bases, and 4 bases stayed unmatched. Germline V gene sequence: CDR1 MNHEY, CDR2 SMNVEV (reference sequence). The CDR3 is 15 residues long. The CDR3: CASSLGQGVSGELFF. Here the CDR3 DNA reads TGTGCCAGCAGTTTGGGACAGGGGGTCAGCGGGGAGCTGTTTTTT.

V usage is TRBV6-5 and J usage is TRBJ1-1; D unclear. The germline V gene has CDR1 MNHEY and CDR2 SVGAGI. The ends were cut back, 0 bases at V and 2 bases at J, with 7 bases in the middle. The CDR3 is 14 residues long. The CDR3: CASSYSSFNTEAFF. The CDR3 coding sequence is TGTGCCAGCAGTTACTCGTCCTTTAACACTGAAGCTTTCTTT.

This rearrangement joins TRBV5-4 to TRBJ2-7; no clear D gene. The CDR3 loop spans 12 amino acids. Germline V gene data show CDR1 as SGHNT and CDR2 as YYREEE (reference sequence). V was cut by 4 bases and J by 3 bases, with 8 bases left in between. CDR3 DNA: TGTGCCAGCAGCGCTGGTCTCTACGAGCAGTACTTC. Amino acids: CASSAGLYEQYF.

V gene TRBV10-1 combines with J gene TRBJ2-1; D possibly corresponds to TRBD2 (6 bases). V gave up 2 bases and J gave up 0 bases, with 20 bases separating them. CDR3 length: 19 residues. The germline CDR1 and CDR2 sequences are WNHNN and SYGVQD (reference sequence). The CDR3 nucleotides read TGCGCCAGCAGTGAGGGGCTAGCCGGGAGTTCGCCCTCCTACAATGAGCAGTTCTTC. This gives the protein CASSEGLAGSSPSYNEQFF.

The gene calls are TRBV4-1 and TRBJ2-7, with D possibly being TRBD2 (5 bases). There are 14 residues in the CDR3. V was pared by 0 bases and J by 4 bases, with 10 bases between. Germline values: CDR1 MGHRA, CDR2 YSYEKL. In nucleotides, the CDR3 is TGCGCCAGCAGCCAAGATGTAACGGGATACGAGCAGTACTTC. It specifies CASSQDVTGYEQYF.

The chain carries TRBV28 and TRBJ1-6; no definite D call. From germline, CDR1 is MDHEN and CDR2 SYDVKM. This CDR3 is 15 amino acids long. The ends were cut back, 2 bases at V and 10 bases at J, with 15 bases in the middle. CDR3 sequence (DNA): TGTGCCAGCAGTTTACAGGCGACTTTCGGATCACCCCTCCACTTT. This translates into CASSLQATFGSPLHF.

The chain is built from TRBV5-3 and TRBJ2-3, with D possibly matching TRBD2 (6 bases). TRBV5-3 is treated as an ORF (open reading frame) with a function not yet certain. The CDR3 consists of 16 residues. V dropped 0 bases and J dropped 2 bases, with 13 bases sitting between them. CDR3 loop: CARSLGGGATTDTQYF. CDR3 sequence (DNA): TGTGCCAGAAGCTTGGGAGGCGGGGCCACCACAGATACGCAGTATTTT.